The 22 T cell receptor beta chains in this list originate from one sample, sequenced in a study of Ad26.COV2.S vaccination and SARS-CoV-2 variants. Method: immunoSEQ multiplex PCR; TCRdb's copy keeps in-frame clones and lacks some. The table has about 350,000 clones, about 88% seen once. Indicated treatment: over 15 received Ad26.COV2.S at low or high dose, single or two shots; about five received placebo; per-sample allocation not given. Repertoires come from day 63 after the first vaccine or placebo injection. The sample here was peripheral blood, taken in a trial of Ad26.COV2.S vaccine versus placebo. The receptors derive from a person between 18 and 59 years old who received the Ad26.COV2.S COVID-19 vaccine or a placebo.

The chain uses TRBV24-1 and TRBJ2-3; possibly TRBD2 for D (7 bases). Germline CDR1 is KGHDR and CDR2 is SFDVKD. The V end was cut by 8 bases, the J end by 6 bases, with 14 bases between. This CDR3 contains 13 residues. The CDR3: CATTGGPLDTQYF. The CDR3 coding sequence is TGTGCCACCACCGGGGGGCCCTTGGATACGCAGTATTTT.

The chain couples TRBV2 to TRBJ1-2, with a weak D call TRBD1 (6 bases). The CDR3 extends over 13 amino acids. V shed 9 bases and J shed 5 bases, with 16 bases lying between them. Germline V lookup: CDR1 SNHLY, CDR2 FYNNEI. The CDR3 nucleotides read TGTGCCAGAGAGGGGGAAAAGGGGTATGGCTACACCTTC. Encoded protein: CAREGEKGYGYTF.

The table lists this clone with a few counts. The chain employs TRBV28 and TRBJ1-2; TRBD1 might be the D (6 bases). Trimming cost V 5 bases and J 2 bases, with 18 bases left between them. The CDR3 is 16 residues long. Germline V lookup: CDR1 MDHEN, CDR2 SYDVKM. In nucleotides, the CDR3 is TGTGCCAGCAGTACCTCAAGGTGGGGGGCGAACTATGGCTACACCTTC. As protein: CASSTSRWGANYGYTF.

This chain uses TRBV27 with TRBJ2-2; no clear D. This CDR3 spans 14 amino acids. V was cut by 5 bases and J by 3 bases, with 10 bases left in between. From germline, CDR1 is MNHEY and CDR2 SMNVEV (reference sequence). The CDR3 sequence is CASSLVRYTGELFF. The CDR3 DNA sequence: TGTGCCAGCAGTCTAGTTAGATACACCGGGGAGCTGTTTTTT.

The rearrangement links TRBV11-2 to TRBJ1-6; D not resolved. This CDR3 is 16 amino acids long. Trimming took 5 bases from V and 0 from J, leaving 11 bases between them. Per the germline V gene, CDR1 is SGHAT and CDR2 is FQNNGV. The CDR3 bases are TGTGCCAGCAGCCTGGGGTCGAGCTCCTATAATTCACCCCTCCACTTT. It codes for CASSLGSSSYNSPLHF.

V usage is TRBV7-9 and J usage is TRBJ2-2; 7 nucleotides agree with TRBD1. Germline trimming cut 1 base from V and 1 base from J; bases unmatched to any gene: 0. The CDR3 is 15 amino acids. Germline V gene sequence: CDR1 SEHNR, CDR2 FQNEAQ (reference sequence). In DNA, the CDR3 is TGTGCCAGCAGCTTAGGGACAGGGAACACCGGGGAGCTGTTTTTT. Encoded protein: CASSLGTGNTGELFF.

The CDR3 region has the DNA TGTGCCAGCAACGTGGAGGGACAGGGGGCCTTCTATGGCTACACCTTC. This encodes CASNVEGQGAFYGYTF. The rearrangement joins TRBV28 to TRBJ1-2; 12 bases map to TRBD1. Germline loops: CDR1 MDHEN, CDR2 SYDVKM. Unmatched junction bases numbered 10, after V lost 7 bases and J lost 4 bases. The CDR3 covers 16 residues.

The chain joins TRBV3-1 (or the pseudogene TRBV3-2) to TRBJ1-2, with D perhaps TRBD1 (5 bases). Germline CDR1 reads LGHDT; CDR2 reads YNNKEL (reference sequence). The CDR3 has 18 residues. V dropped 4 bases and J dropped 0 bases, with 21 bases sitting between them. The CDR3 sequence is CASSPGRPGWDPNYGYTF. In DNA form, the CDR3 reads TGTGCCAGCAGCCCTGGGAGACCAGGCTGGGACCCTAACTATGGCTACACCTTC.

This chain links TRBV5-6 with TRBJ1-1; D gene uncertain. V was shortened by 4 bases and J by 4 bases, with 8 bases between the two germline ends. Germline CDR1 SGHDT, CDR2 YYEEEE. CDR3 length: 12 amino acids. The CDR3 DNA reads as TGTGCCAGCAGCCCCTTGGGCACTGAAGCTTTCTTT. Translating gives CASSPLGTEAFF.

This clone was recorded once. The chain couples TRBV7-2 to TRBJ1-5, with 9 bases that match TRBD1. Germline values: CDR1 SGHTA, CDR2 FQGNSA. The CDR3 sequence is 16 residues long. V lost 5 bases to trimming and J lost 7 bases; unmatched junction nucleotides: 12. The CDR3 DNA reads TGTGCCAGCAGCCCCTACGGCACAGGGGGCGCGCAGCCCCAGCATTTT. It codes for CASSPYGTGGAQPQHF.

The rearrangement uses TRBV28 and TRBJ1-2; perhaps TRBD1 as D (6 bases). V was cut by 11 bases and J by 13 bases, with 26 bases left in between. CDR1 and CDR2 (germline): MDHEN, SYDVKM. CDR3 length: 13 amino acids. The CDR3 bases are TGTGCCTCAAAGTCCCCGGGACATACCCCCAGCACCTTC. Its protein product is CASKSPGHTPSTF.

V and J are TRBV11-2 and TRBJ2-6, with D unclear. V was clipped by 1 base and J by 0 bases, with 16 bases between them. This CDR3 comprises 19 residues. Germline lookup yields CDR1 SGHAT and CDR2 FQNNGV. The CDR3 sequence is CASSLVAGEEFSGANVLTF. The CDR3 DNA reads TGTGCCAGCAGCTTAGTAGCTGGAGAGGAATTCTCTGGGGCCAACGTCCTGACTTTC. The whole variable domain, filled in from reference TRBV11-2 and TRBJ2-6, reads EAGVAQSPRYKIIEKRQSVAFWCNPISGHATLYWYQQILGQGPKLLIQFQNNGVVDDSQLPKDRFSAERLKGVDSTLKIQPAKLEDSAVYLCASSLVAGEEFSGANVLTFGAGSRLTVL.

CDR3 bases: TGTGCCAGCAGTTACTCTGGGAGTAGCAATCAGCCCCAGCATTTT. Its translation: CASSYSGSSNQPQHF. The chain has TRBV6-2 or TRBV6-3 and TRBJ1-5, with D uncertain. Germline assignment: CDR1 MNHEY and CDR2 SVGEGT. This CDR3 is built from 15 residues. V shed 0 bases and J shed 0 bases, with 6 bases lying between them.

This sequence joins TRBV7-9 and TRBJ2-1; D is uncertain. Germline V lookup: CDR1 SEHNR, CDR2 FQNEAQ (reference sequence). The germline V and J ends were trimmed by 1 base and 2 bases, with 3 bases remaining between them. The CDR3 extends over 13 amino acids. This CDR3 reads CASSLGAYNEQFF. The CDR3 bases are TGTGCCAGCAGCTTAGGAGCCTACAATGAGCAGTTCTTC. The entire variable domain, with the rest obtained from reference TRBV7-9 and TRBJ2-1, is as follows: DTGVSQNPRHKITKRGQNVTFRCDPISEHNRLYWYRQTLGQGPEFLTYFQNEAQLEKSRLLSDRFSAERPKGSFSTLEIQRTEQGDSAMYLCASSLGAYNEQFFGPGTRLTVL.

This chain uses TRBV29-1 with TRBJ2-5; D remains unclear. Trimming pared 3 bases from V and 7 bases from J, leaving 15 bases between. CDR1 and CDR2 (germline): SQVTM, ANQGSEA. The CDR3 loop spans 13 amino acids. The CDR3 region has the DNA TGCAGCGTTGACCCCTACCGCCCGGGGACCCAGTACTTC. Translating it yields CSVDPYRPGTQYF.

CDR3 in DNA: TGTGCCCGGACCTCCGGGACAAACTCTGGAAACACCATATATTTT. Protein product: CARTSGTNSGNTIYF. The J gene is TRBJ1-3, the V gene TRBV30; D possibly corresponds to TRBD1 (6 bases). CDR3 size: 15 residues. The V and J ends lost 8 bases and 0 bases respectively, with 17 bases between them. From germline, CDR1 is GTSNPN and CDR2 SVGIG (reference sequence).

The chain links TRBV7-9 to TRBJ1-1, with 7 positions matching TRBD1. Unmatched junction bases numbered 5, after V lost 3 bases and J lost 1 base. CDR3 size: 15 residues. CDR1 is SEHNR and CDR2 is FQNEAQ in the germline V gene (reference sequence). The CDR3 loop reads CASSFGDSSNTEAFF. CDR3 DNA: TGTGCCAGCAGCTTTGGGGACAGTTCGAACACTGAAGCTTTCTTT.

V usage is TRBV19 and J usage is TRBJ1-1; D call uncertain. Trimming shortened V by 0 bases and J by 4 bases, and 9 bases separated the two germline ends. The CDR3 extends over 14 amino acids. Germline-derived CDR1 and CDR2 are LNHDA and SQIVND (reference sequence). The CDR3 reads CASSIDLITTEAFF. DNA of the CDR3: TGTGCCAGTAGTATAGATCTGATTACCACTGAAGCTTTCTTT.

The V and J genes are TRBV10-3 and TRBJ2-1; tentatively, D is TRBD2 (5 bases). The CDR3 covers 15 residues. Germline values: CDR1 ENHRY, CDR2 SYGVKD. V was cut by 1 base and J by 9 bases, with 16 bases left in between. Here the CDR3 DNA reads TGTGCCATCAGTGAGTTTTCCGGGGAGATCGGTGAGCAGTTCTTC. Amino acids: CAISEFSGEIGEQFF.

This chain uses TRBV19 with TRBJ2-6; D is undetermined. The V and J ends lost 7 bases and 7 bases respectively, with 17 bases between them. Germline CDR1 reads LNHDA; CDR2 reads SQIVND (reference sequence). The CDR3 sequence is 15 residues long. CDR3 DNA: TGTGCCAGTAAGGGAAGGGTCCTTGGCGCCAACGTCCTGACTTTC. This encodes CASKGRVLGANVLTF.

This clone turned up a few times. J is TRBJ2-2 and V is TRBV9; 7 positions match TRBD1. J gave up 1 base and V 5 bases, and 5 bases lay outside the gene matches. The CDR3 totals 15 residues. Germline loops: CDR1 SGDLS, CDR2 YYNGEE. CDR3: CASRRQGENTGELFF. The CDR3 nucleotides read TGTGCCAGCAGGAGACAGGGAGAGAACACCGGGGAGCTGTTTTTT.

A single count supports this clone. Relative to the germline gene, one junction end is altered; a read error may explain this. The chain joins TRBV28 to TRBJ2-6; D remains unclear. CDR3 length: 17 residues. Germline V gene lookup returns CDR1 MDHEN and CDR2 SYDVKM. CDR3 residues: CASGLLWAHSGANVLTF. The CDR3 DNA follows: TGTGCCAGCGGTTTACTGTGGGCCCACTCTGGGGCCAACGTCCTGACTTTC.